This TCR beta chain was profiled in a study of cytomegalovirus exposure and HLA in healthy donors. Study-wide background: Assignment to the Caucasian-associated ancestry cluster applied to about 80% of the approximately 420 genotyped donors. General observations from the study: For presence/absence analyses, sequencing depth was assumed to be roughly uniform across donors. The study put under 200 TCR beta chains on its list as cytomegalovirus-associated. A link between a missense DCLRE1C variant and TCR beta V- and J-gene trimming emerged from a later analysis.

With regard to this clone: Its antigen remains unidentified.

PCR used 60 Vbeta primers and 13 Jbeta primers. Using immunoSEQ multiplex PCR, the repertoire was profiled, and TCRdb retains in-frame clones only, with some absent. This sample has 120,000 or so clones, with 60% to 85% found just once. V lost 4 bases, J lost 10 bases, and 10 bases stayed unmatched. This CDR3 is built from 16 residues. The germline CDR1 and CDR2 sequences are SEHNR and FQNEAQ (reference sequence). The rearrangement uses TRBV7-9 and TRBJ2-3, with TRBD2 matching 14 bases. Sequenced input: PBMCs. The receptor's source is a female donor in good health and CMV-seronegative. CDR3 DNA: TGTGCCAGCAGCTCCCGACTAGCGGGAGGGCCTGAGGCGCAGTATTTT. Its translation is CASSSRLAGGPEAQYF.